This TCR beta chain stems from a study of T-cell memory formation after mild COVID-19. As for the study in general: Largely, the TCR clusters proved donor specific.

J lost 6 bases, V lost 2 bases, and 14 bases had no gene match. CDR3 size: 17 residues. Germline V gene sequence: CDR1 DFQATT, CDR2 SNEGSKA (reference sequence). This clonotype was detected a few times. Antigen specificity is unknown. Amplification by 5'RACE using constant-segment primers produced TCR alpha and TCR beta cDNA libraries that carried sample barcodes and UMIs. Each CDR3 protein is one row after TCRdb ran MiXCR on the 5' RACE reads. Of 250,000 or so distinct CDR3 sequences detected, roughly 18% appear once; the ten largest clones hold roughly 24%. Findings and limits, study-wide: Later expanders leaned toward CD4+, whereas clones contracting from day 15 to 85 were balanced CD4/CD8.

This chain joins TRBV20-1 and TRBJ2-2, with 8 bases identical to TRBD2. This receptor was identified in a young man who had mild COVID-19 (a few samples of this study predate the infection). Cell type and time point are not known. The sequenced sample consisted of PBMCs or a T cell subset sorted from them (not recorded which). In nucleotides, the CDR3 is TGCAGTGCTAGACACGCCCGGGGGGGCGGGTCGGCCGGGGAGCTGTTTTTT. Encoded protein: CSARHARGGGSAGELFF.